This is a list of T cell receptor beta chains from one sample in a study of blood T cell repertoires in COVID-19. The data were produced by immunoSEQ multiplex PCR, yet TCRdb's version contains in-frame clones alone and is incomplete. The data contain 50,000 to 65,000 clones, 88% of them singletons. Sequenced material: peripheral blood. The receptors here all came from a man aged 50 or older with active COVID-19. CDR3s include the opening cysteine and the closing phenylalanine or tryptophan. The D gene is left open where the match is weak. Part of the rows lack a size; the others show once, few, many or a class for expanded clones.

j_gene | v_gene | abundance | d_gene | CDR3aa | CDR3nt
TRBJ2-5 | TRBV6-2/TRBV6-3 | . | TRBD2 | CASSYFVTSGGLDQETQYF | TGTGCCAGCAGTTACTTTGTGACTAGCGGGGGGCTTGACCAAGAGACCCAGTACTTC
TRBJ1-2 | TRBV9 | . | . | CASSVDYGGNYGYTF | TGTGCCAGCAGCGTAGACTATGGAGGGAACTATGGCTACACCTTC
TRBJ2-1 | TRBV3-1/TRBV3-2 | . | TRBD1 | CASSQGGGQGLFGQFF | TGTGCCAGCAGCCAGGGGGGGGGACAGGGACTTTTTGGGCAGTTCTTC
TRBJ2-1 | TRBV30 | . | TRBD2 | CAWSVRLAGGNEQFF | TGTGCCTGGAGTGTACGACTAGCGGGGGGGAATGAGCAGTTCTTC
TRBJ1-1 | TRBV6-6 | few | . | CASSYQAGNAEAFF | TGTGCCAGCAGTTACCAGGCAGGGAATGCTGAAGCTTTCTTT
TRBJ2-7 | TRBV7-9 | . | . | CASSSRGGTGTTYEQYF | TGTGCCAGCAGCTCCCGGGGGGGGACAGGGACGACCTACGAGCAGTACTTC
TRBJ2-1 | TRBV9 | . | TRBD2 | CASSVRLAGVYNEQFF | TGTGCCAGCAGCGTAAGACTAGCGGGGGTCTACAATGAGCAGTTCTTC
TRBJ2-5 | TRBV7-2 | . | . | CASSSDSRETQYF | TGTGCCAGCAGCTCGGACAGTAGAGAGACCCAGTACTTC
TRBJ2-2 | TRBV9 | . | TRBD2 | CASSPHTGGNTGELFF | TGTGCCAGCAGCCCTCATACGGGGGGAAACACCGGGGAGCTGTTTTTT
TRBJ1-3 | TRBV6-6 | . | . | CASRPEGAGNTIYF | TGTGCCAGCAGGCCAGAGGGGGCTGGAAACACCATATATTTT
TRBJ1-1 | TRBV6-4 | . | . | CASKKEMNTEAFF | TGTGCCAGCAAAAAGGAGATGAACACTGAAGCTTTCTTT
TRBJ1-2 | TRBV4-3 | . | . | CASSQGAGGGYTF | TGCGCCAGCAGCCAAGGGGCGGGTGGTGGCTACACCTTC
TRBJ2-3 | TRBV5-4 | . | TRBD2 | CASSFRQGGTTDTQYF | TGTGCCAGCAGCTTTCGCCAGGGAGGGACCACAGATACGCAGTATTTT
TRBJ2-7 | TRBV5-1 | . | TRBD1 | CASSPGTGGLSSYEQYF | TGCGCCAGCAGCCCCGGGACAGGGGGCCTTTCTTCCTACGAGCAGTACTTC
TRBJ2-1 | TRBV5-4 | . | . | CASIQTGGSNEQFF | TGTGCCAGTATCCAGACGGGGGGCTCGAATGAGCAGTTCTTC
TRBJ1-5 | TRBV6-5 | . | . | CASRGLLNQPQHF | TGTGCCAGCAGGGGACTGCTCAATCAGCCCCAGCATTTT
TRBJ2-2 | TRBV5-6 | . | TRBD2 | CASIPGGTGELFF | TGTGCCAGCATTCCGGGGGGCACCGGGGAGCTGTTTTTT
TRBJ1-1 | TRBV5-4 | few | . | CASSLERRAAFF | TGTGCCAGCAGCTTGGAACGCAGGGCGGCTTTCTTT
TRBJ2-3 | TRBV3-1/TRBV3-2 | once | . | CASSPSTDTQYF | TGTGCCAGCAGCCCATCCACAGATACGCAGTATTTT
TRBJ2-3 | TRBV7-8 | . | TRBD2 | CASSLVAGLAGGTDTQYF | TGTGCCAGCAGCTTAGTAGCGGGACTAGCGGGGGGCACAGATACGCAGTATTTT